The rows below give T cell receptor beta chains drawn from one sample of a study of T cell responses to AZD1222 COVID-19 vaccine. Profiling relied on immunoSEQ multiplex PCR, and the TCRdb table lists in-frame clones only, not all of them. The sample records over 100,000 clones, nearly 90% being singletons. The material sequenced was peripheral blood, taken on day 0 of MenACWY control vaccination. The receptors were sampled from an adult in good health. Each CDR3 is given with its conserved first and last residue. A clone size is listed for some rows: how often the clone was seen (once, few, many), or a class if it is expanded.

V: TRBV6-1; J: TRBJ2-7; size: .; CDR3: CASSDRDGPRLIYEQYF
V: TRBV28; J: TRBJ2-1; size: .; CDR3: CASSKRPYNEQFF
V: TRBV11-2; J: TRBJ2-7; size: .; CDR3: CASSSTTSSHSPYEQYF
V: TRBV6-2/TRBV6-3; J: TRBJ1-2; size: .; CDR3: CASSYAAGLYGYTF
V: TRBV3-1/TRBV3-2; J: TRBJ1-5; size: .; CDR3: CASSQELRIAGGRQPQHF
V: TRBV27; J: TRBJ1-2; size: .; CDR3: CASSALGDTVYGYTF
V: TRBV19; J: TRBJ2-7; size: .; CDR3: CASSIAGGNYEQYF
V: TRBV7-3; J: TRBJ1-6; size: .; CDR3: CASSLRTYSPLHF
V: TRBV23-1; J: TRBJ2-2; size: .; CDR3: CASSQSRLTGGELFF
V: TRBV5-1; J: TRBJ1-2; size: .; CDR3: CASSLRDGVHGYTF
V: TRBV7-6; J: TRBJ2-2; size: .; CDR3: CASSLREVTGELFF
V: TRBV7-8; J: TRBJ2-3; size: .; CDR3: CASSLGGTSTDTQYF
V: TRBV19; J: TRBJ2-3; size: .; CDR3: CASSIARGAGGHADTQYF
V: TRBV6-4; J: TRBJ1-2; size: .; CDR3: CASSDLGHRGLPRGYGYTF
V: TRBV29-1; J: TRBJ1-3; size: .; CDR3: CSGRQGGGNTIYF
V: TRBV7-8; J: TRBJ2-7; size: .; CDR3: CASSLVPGRSYEQYF
V: TRBV19; J: TRBJ2-1; size: .; CDR3: CASSIGTSPEEQFF
V: TRBV7-3; J: TRBJ1-2; size: .; CDR3: CASSLSSAGGFGYTF
V: TRBV7-3; J: TRBJ2-3; size: .; CDR3: CASSLTSPDTQYF
V: TRBV12-3/TRBV12-4; J: TRBJ1-3; size: once; CDR3: CASSYSSGDTIYF
V: TRBV2; J: TRBJ1-3; size: .; CDR3: CASSEGPAWLGNTIYF
V: TRBV5-1; J: TRBJ2-1; size: .; CDR3: CASSLEGGVGGEQFF
V: TRBV12-3/TRBV12-4; J: TRBJ1-1; size: .; CDR3: CASTPNTEAFF
V: TRBV29-1; J: TRBJ2-5; size: .; CDR3: CSVLWGGGETQYF
V: TRBV7-2; J: TRBJ1-2; size: .; CDR3: CASSFTGPEGYTF
V: TRBV4-1; J: TRBJ1-5; size: few; CDR3: CASSQWIRGQPQHF
V: TRBV7-9; J: TRBJ1-4; size: .; CDR3: CASSPRENEKLFF
V: TRBV20-1; J: TRBJ2-5; size: .; CDR3: CSASWLAGGWAQETQYF
V: TRBV6-1; J: TRBJ1-2; size: .; CDR3: CASSAAKYGYTF
V: TRBV5-1; J: TRBJ2-3; size: .; CDR3: CASSPDWEDTQYF
V: TRBV7-7; J: TRBJ2-7; size: .; CDR3: CASSLGTLGAYEQYF
V: TRBV12-3/TRBV12-4; J: TRBJ1-5; size: .; CDR3: CASRGGVGQPQHF
V: TRBV19; J: TRBJ1-2; size: .; CDR3: CASSGGGVNYGYTF
V: TRBV28; J: TRBJ1-1; size: .; CDR3: CASGRFREAFF
V: TRBV30; J: TRBJ2-3; size: .; CDR3: CAWSGPGQGNPDTQYF
V: TRBV2; J: TRBJ1-1; size: .; CDR3: CASSDLGASTEAFF
V: TRBV2; J: TRBJ2-3; size: .; CDR3: CASSVPGLGTDTQYF
V: TRBV3-1/TRBV3-2; J: TRBJ2-2; size: few; CDR3: CASSQIRDRGAPDFNTGELFF
V: TRBV7-2; J: TRBJ2-3; size: .; CDR3: CASSFVSGRDTQYF
V: TRBV28; J: TRBJ1-3; size: .; CDR3: CASSFRDSGNTIYF
V: TRBV5-1; J: TRBJ1-5; size: once; CDR3: CASRLTADGPQHF
V: TRBV23-1; J: TRBJ1-6; size: .; CDR3: CASSPGGREGSPLHF
V: TRBV27; J: TRBJ1-2; size: .; CDR3: CASSLSTGSGAYGYTF
V: TRBV27; J: TRBJ1-6; size: .; CDR3: CASSHTETQGSNSPLHF
V: TRBV11-3; J: TRBJ2-1; size: .; CDR3: CASSLDPGPDNEQFF
V: TRBV5-1; J: TRBJ1-1; size: .; CDR3: CASSLDGDTEAFF
V: TRBV6-2/TRBV6-3; J: TRBJ1-2; size: .; CDR3: CASSLDRGSDGYTF
V: TRBV28; J: TRBJ1-2; size: .; CDR3: CASLRGRRWGYTF
V: TRBV5-1; J: TRBJ1-5; size: .; CDR3: CASSLVTGKEPQHF
V: TRBV6-5; J: TRBJ2-3; size: .; CDR3: CASNPEPAGADTQYF
V: TRBV3-1/TRBV3-2; J: TRBJ2-1; size: .; CDR3: CASSHRGLAGGLGNEQFF